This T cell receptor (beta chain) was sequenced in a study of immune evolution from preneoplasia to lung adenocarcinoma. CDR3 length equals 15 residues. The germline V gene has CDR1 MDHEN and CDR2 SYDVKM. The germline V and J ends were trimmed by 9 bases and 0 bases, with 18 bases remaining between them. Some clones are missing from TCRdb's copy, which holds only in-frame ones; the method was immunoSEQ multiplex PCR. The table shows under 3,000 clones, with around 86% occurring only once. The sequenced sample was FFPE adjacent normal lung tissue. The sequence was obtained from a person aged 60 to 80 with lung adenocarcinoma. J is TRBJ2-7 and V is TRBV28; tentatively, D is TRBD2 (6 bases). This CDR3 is CASLYSGGSSYEQYF. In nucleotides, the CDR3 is TGTGCCAGTCTATATAGCGGAGGGAGCTCCTACGAGCAGTACTTC.